These 19 T cell receptor beta chains were sequenced from one sample in a study of blood T cell repertoires in COVID-19 (dated by TCRdb to between 2020 and 2021). Receptors were amplified or captured by the immunoSEQ multiplex PCR assay. This is the immuneACCESS table as TCRdb keeps it, with only in-frame sequences that have V and J called. A part of the clones is gone; compared with another copy, unresolved V genes explain less than half, and the rest is unexplained. For this sample the table gives 80,000 to 85,000 clones, of which approximately 86% were detected only once. The leading ten clones occupy approximately 5.1% of the sample. Input material: peripheral blood. These TCRs come from a woman older than 75 with acute or convalescent COVID-19.

The genes are TRBV3-1 (or the pseudogene TRBV3-2) and TRBJ2-3; maybe TRBD2 (7 bases). Germline assignment: CDR1 LGHDT and CDR2 YNNKEL (reference sequence). The CDR3 spans 15 residues. The V and J ends lost 6 bases and 1 base respectively, with 14 bases between them. CDR3 region: CASRSGRGGTDTQYF. The CDR3 DNA reads as TGTGCCAGCAGGAGTGGGAGGGGGGGCACAGATACGCAGTATTTT.

The gene calls are TRBV5-6 and TRBJ1-2; 8 bases are shared with TRBD1. The CDR3 is made up of 14 amino acids. V trimming: 0 bases; J trimming: 3 bases; junction bases outside the gene matches: 1. CDR1 is SGHDT and CDR2 is YYEEEE in the germline V gene. CDR3 sequence (DNA): TGTGCCAGCAGCTTGGTACAGGGGGACTATGGCTACACCTTC. This translates into CASSLVQGDYGYTF.

This clone came up once. V is TRBV29-1 and J is TRBJ2-1; 7 bases line up with TRBD1. Per germline, CDR1 SQVTM and CDR2 ANQGSEA. CDR3 length equals 14 residues. J gave up 5 bases and V 3 bases, and 7 bases lay outside the gene matches. Here the CDR3 reads CSVDDGRGNNEQFF. The DNA of the CDR3 is TGCAGCGTTGATGATGGCAGGGGGAACAATGAGCAGTTCTTC.

This clone appeared a few times. The chain links TRBV29-1 to TRBJ1-1; the match to TRBD1 covers 9 bases. The V segment lost 7 bases and the J segment 3 bases; nucleotides outside the gene matches: 6. The CDR3 extends over 13 amino acids. Germline V CDR1 and CDR2: SQVTM, ANQGSEA. This chain's CDR3 is CSAGRTGDTEAFF. The CDR3 DNA follows: TGCAGCGCCGGTCGGACAGGGGACACTGAAGCTTTCTTT.

This clone has more than one count but fewer than ten. This chain connects TRBV9 to TRBJ2-3, with 14 bases that match TRBD2. The germline CDR1 and CDR2 sequences are SGDLS and YYNGEE. The junction had 14 bases not matched to a gene; V was cut back by 3 bases and J by 5 bases. The length of the CDR3 is 19 residues. The DNA of the CDR3 is TGTGCCAGCAGCGCGGCCCGGGGGACTAGCGGGAGTTGGGTAGATACGCAGTATTTT. It is translated as CASSAARGTSGSWVDTQYF.

Comments on this clone: The sample holds other DNA sequences that translate to the same CDR3. The rearrangement joins TRBV7-9 to TRBJ1-1; the D is unclear. From germline, CDR1 is SEHNR and CDR2 FQNEAQ (reference sequence). The V end lost 6 bases, the J end lost 3 bases, and 11 bases lay between the germline ends. This CDR3 contains 13 residues. CDR3 sequence reads: CASSLREDTEAFF. Here the CDR3 DNA reads TGTGCCAGCAGTTTAAGGGAGGACACTGAAGCTTTCTTT.

The J gene is TRBJ1-5, the V gene TRBV11-2, with D hard to call. CDR3 length equals 13 residues. Germline CDR1 reads SGHAT; CDR2 reads FQNNGV. V was shortened by 5 bases and J by 3 bases, with 8 bases between the two germline ends. In nucleotides, the CDR3 is TGTGCCAGCAGCCACGGTAACAATCAGCCCCAGCATTTT. Protein product: CASSHGNNQPQHF. Looking up the rest from reference TRBV11-2 and TRBJ1-5 gives the full variable domain: EAGVAQSPRYKIIEKRQSVAFWCNPISGHATLYWYQQILGQGPKLLIQFQNNGVVDDSQLPKDRFSAERLKGVDSTLKIQPAKLEDSAVYLCASSHGNNQPQHFGDGTRLSIL.

J is TRBJ1-1 and V is TRBV5-1, with 9 nucleotides matching TRBD1. The CDR3 covers 17 residues. Unmatched junction bases numbered 10, after V lost 4 bases and J lost 0 bases. CDR1 and CDR2 from the germline V gene are SGHRS and YFSETQ. CDR3 sequence (DNA): TGCGCCAGCAGCCCCGGGACAGGGCGGGCCCTGAACACTGAAGCTTTCTTT. Translating gives CASSPGTGRALNTEAFF. Looking up the rest from reference TRBV5-1 and TRBJ1-1 gives the full variable domain: KAGVTQTPRYLIKTRGQQVTLSCSPISGHRSVSWYQQTPGQGLQFLFEYFSETQRNKGNFPGRFSGRQFSNSRSEMNVSTLELGDSALYLCASSPGTGRALNTEAFFGQGTRLTVV.

This chain joins TRBV3-1 (or the pseudogene TRBV3-2) and TRBJ2-7, with D possibly TRBD2 on 6 matching bases. The germline V and J ends were trimmed by 4 bases and 3 bases, with 16 bases remaining between them. From germline, CDR1 is LGHDT and CDR2 YNNKEL (reference sequence). The CDR3 contains 15 residues. The CDR3: CASSPWRDGHYEQYF. CDR3 in DNA: TGTGCCAGCAGCCCTTGGCGGGACGGACACTACGAGCAGTACTTC.

The chain links TRBV3-1 (or the pseudogene TRBV3-2) to TRBJ1-1; D is ambiguous. Germline CDR1 and CDR2: LGHDT and YNNKEL (reference sequence). The V gene lost 4 bases and the J gene lost 0 bases, with 9 bases spanning the gap. The CDR3 is 14 amino acids. The CDR3 loop is CASSPRRVNTEAFF. In DNA, the CDR3 is TGTGCCAGCAGCCCCCGACGGGTGAACACTGAAGCTTTCTTT.

V is TRBV6-5 and J is TRBJ2-7; tentatively, D is TRBD2 (6 bases). The V and J ends lost 6 bases and 6 bases respectively, with 9 bases between them. In germline, CDR1 is MNHEY, CDR2 SVGAGI. This CDR3 contains 11 residues. The CDR3 DNA reads as TGTGCCAGCAGGGGGGACTCCGAGCAGTACTTC. Its protein product is CASRGDSEQYF.

The genes are TRBV12-3 or TRBV12-4 and TRBJ2-1; perhaps TRBD2 as D (6 bases). Trimming left V 5 bases short and J 9 bases short, with 14 bases between. This CDR3 is 13 amino acids long. CDR3: CASSLRRESEQFF. Here the CDR3 DNA reads TGTGCCAGCAGTCTGAGGAGGGAGAGTGAGCAGTTCTTC.

The V gene is TRBV30, the J gene TRBJ2-7; D might be TRBD2 (6 bases). The germline gives CDR1 GTSNPN, CDR2 SVGIG (reference sequence). There are 15 residues in the CDR3. With 2 bases removed from V and 0 bases from J, the gap between germline ends came to 14 bases. CDR3 in amino acids: CAWSRGGISSYEQYF. The CDR3 coding sequence is TGTGCCTGGAGTAGGGGCGGGATAAGCTCCTACGAGCAGTACTTC.

In its sample, this clone was seen once. The chain recombines TRBV19 with TRBJ2-1, with TRBD2 as a possible D gene (7 bases). In germline, CDR1 is LNHDA, CDR2 SQIVND (reference sequence). V lost 5 bases and J 0 bases, leaving 11 bases between the germline ends. The CDR3 extends over 15 amino acids. For the CDR3, the DNA is TGTGCCAGTAGTGAACGGGGGGCCTCCTACAATGAGCAGTTCTTC. Translation: CASSERGASYNEQFF.

The J gene is TRBJ1-2, the V gene TRBV19; unclear D gene. CDR1 is LNHDA and CDR2 is SQIVND in the germline V gene (reference sequence). The V end was cut by 3 bases, the J end by 8 bases, with 13 bases between. The CDR3 runs to 13 residues. The CDR3 sequence: CASSMASGVGYTF. The CDR3 DNA sequence: TGTGCCAGTAGTATGGCATCCGGGGTGGGCTACACCTTC.

The genes are TRBV7-2 and TRBJ1-4; possibly TRBD1 for D (5 bases). The V end was cut by 4 bases, the J end by 2 bases, with 8 bases between. In germline, CDR1 is SGHTA, CDR2 FQGNSA. The CDR3 has 14 amino acids. The CDR3 DNA follows: TGTGCCAGCAGCTATGACAGTACTAATGAAAAACTGTTTTTT. Residues: CASSYDSTNEKLFF.

The rearrangement uses TRBV6-1 and TRBJ1-5, with TRBD1 as a possible D gene (6 bases). This CDR3 spans 16 amino acids. Trimming cost V 4 bases and J 7 bases, with 20 bases left between them. Germline V lookup: CDR1 MNHNS, CDR2 SASEGT. CDR3 amino acids: CASSVLRDNGRQPQHF. The CDR3 coding sequence is TGTGCCAGCAGTGTCCTTCGGGACAACGGAAGACAGCCCCAGCATTTT.

V and J are TRBV3-1 (or the pseudogene TRBV3-2) and TRBJ1-5; D call uncertain. V was shortened by 2 bases and J by 5 bases, with 13 bases between the two germline ends. The CDR3 has 15 residues. Germline V gene lookup returns CDR1 LGHDT and CDR2 YNNKEL (reference sequence). CDR3 sequence reads: CASSQNARTDQPQHF. The CDR3 region has the DNA TGTGCCAGCAGCCAAAACGCCAGGACTGATCAGCCCCAGCATTTT.

The genes are TRBV29-1 and TRBJ1-1, with TRBD1 as a possible D gene (5 bases). This CDR3 has 11 amino acids. Germline V gene data show CDR1 as SQVTM and CDR2 as ANQGSEA. With 6 bases removed from V and 3 bases from J, the gap between germline ends came to 8 bases. CDR3 loop: CSVWGDTEAFF. The DNA of the CDR3 is TGCAGCGTGTGGGGGGACACTGAAGCTTTCTTT.